These 6 T cell receptor beta chains were all obtained from the same sample, sequenced in a study of response to subunit inactivated influenza vaccine. TCRdb re-called the RT-PCR reads through MiXCR, storing one row per CDR3 protein. This sample has under 800,000 distinct CDR3 sequences, with about 14% found just once. Material: PBMCs from blood, obtained approximately 15 days before vaccination. Receptors were obtained from a man aged 50 to 59 who received an inactivated influenza vaccine.

The chain is built from TRBV6-5 and TRBJ2-7; 11 bases align to TRBD1. CDR1 is MNHEY and CDR2 is SVGAGI in the germline V gene. V dropped 1 base and J dropped 2; count of bases not matched to a gene: 7. The CDR3 is 17 residues long. For the CDR3, the DNA is TGTGCCAGCAGTTACTTATACAGGACAGGGGGCGCCTACGAGCAGTACTTC. It translates to CASSYLYRTGGAYEQYF.

This clonotype was seen a few times. V and J are TRBV4-2 and TRBJ2-2, with D possibly matching TRBD1 (5 bases). Germline lookup yields CDR1 LGHNA and CDR2 YNFKEQ. V shed 4 bases and J shed 6 bases, with 18 bases lying between them. The CDR3 totals 16 residues. The CDR3 loop reads CASSLGPIKGAGELFF. The CDR3 bases are TGTGCCAGCAGCCTCGGTCCCATCAAAGGGGCCGGGGAGCTGTTTTTT.

This clonotype has a handful of counts. This sequence joins TRBV3-1 and TRBJ1-4; 7 nucleotides line up with TRBD1. The CDR3 has 14 amino acids. Losses at the gene ends were 4 bases for V and 8 bases for J; bases not matched to a gene: 7. The germline V gene has CDR1 LGHDT and CDR2 YNNKEL (reference sequence). The CDR3 DNA sequence: TGTGCCAGCAGCCCAGACAGGGAACGAGAAAAACTGTTTTTT. Translating gives CASSPDREREKLFF.

This chain uses TRBV7-3 with TRBJ2-3; D call uncertain. Trimming cost V 3 bases and J 2 bases, with 6 bases left between them. The CDR3 is made up of 13 amino acids. Germline V lookup: CDR1 SGHTA, CDR2 FQGTGA. This CDR3 reads CASSLTHTDTQYF. CDR3 nucleotides: TGTGCCAGCAGCTTGACCCACACAGATACGCAGTATTTT.

This clonotype showed up just a few times. This chain links TRBV11-2 with TRBJ2-1; D remains unclear. V lost 1 base and J lost 8, with 9 bases in between. Germline CDR1 and CDR2: SGHAT and FQNNGV. The CDR3 totals 13 residues. The CDR3 DNA follows: TGTGCCAGCAGCTTAGGACCAGAGGATGAGCAGTTCTTC. It specifies CASSLGPEDEQFF.

This clonotype was detected ten times or more. V and J are TRBV4-3 and TRBJ2-2, with D tentatively TRBD1 (5 bases). V lost 0 bases and J lost 0, with 8 bases in between. The CDR3 spans 16 residues. Germline CDR1 reads LGHNA; CDR2 reads YSLEER. The CDR3: CASSQDGRANTGELFF. CDR3 DNA sequence: TGCGCCAGCAGCCAAGATGGCAGGGCGAACACCGGGGAGCTGTTTTTT.